A selection of T cell receptor beta chains follows, all from one sample in a study of a mutant IDH1 vaccine in newly diagnosed glioma. The table came from immunoSEQ multiplex PCR; TCRdb's copy has only in-frame clones and leaves some out. In the table there are 45,000 to 70,000 clones, 81% of which are singletons. No cognate antigen is known for these TCRs. The sample was PBMCs, taken from a glioma patient whose treatment included an IDH1 peptide vaccine. These receptor sequences come from a man younger than 45 with glioma. Both conserved end residues are part of each CDR3. Fields, in order: CDR3 DNA, CDR3 protein, V gene, D gene, clone size, J gene. A D gene is named only where the DNA matches it firmly. Part of the rows lack a size; the others show once, few, many or a class for expanded clones.

TGTGCCAGCTCATTAGTTGGACAGATCTCCTACGAGCAGTACTTC,CASSLVGQISYEQYF,TRBV18,NA,NA,TRBJ2-7
TGCGCCAGCAGCTTTTCCAAGGGCAATGAGCAGTTCTTC,CASSFSKGNEQFF,TRBV5-1,NA,NA,TRBJ2-1
TGTGCCAGCAGCGTGGACAGGAATACTGAAGCTTTCTTT,CASSVDRNTEAFF,TRBV6-5,TRBD1,NA,TRBJ1-1
TGTGCCAGCAGCCAAGATAGCGGGGGGGCCGGGGAGCTGTTTTTT,CASSQDSGGAGELFF,TRBV4-2,TRBD2,once,TRBJ2-2
TGTGCCAGCAGCTTGAAGGTACCCTTGGGCACTGAAGCTTTCTTT,CASSLKVPLGTEAFF,TRBV5-4,NA,NA,TRBJ1-1
TGTGCCACCAGCAGAGAAGTGAATAGGGCGGCGATCTTC,CATSREVNRAAIF,TRBV15,NA,NA,TRBJ2-1
TGTGCCAGCAGCGTAGGACCTAGCGGGGGCTACGAGCAGTACTTC,CASSVGPSGGYEQYF,TRBV9,TRBD2,NA,TRBJ2-7
TGTGCCAGCAGCCCCAACCCTGGTTCGGGTAATGAGCAGTTCTTC,CASSPNPGSGNEQFF,TRBV7-9,NA,NA,TRBJ2-1
TGTGCCAGCAGCCGACGGGGGGGAATCTCCCCTGCGTACGAGCAGTACTTC,CASSRRGGISPAYEQYF,TRBV7-9,TRBD2,NA,TRBJ2-7
TGTGCCAGTAGTATAGGGGCACAGCCGATCTATGGCTACACCTTC,CASSIGAQPIYGYTF,TRBV19,NA,few,TRBJ1-2
TGTGCCAGCAGTGAGGATCAAGAGACCCAGTACTTC,CASSEDQETQYF,TRBV6-1,NA,NA,TRBJ2-5
TGTGCCAGCAAAGCGTTTTCGGATGAGCAGTTCTTC,CASKAFSDEQFF,TRBV2,NA,NA,TRBJ2-1
TGTGCCAGCAGCTTAAGTCTAGCGAGCACCGGGGAGCTGTTTTTT,CASSLSLASTGELFF,TRBV7-2,NA,NA,TRBJ2-2
TGTGCCAGCTCATTTATTAGGGACATTCAAAGTCGGGCCAACGTCCTGACTTTC,CASSFIRDIQSRANVLTF,TRBV18,NA,NA,TRBJ2-6
TGCGCCAGCAGCCATCCCGGGACCCCTGCCCCTGGGGCCAACGTCCTGACTTTC,CASSHPGTPAPGANVLTF,TRBV4-1,NA,medium-sized,TRBJ2-6
TGTGCCAGCAGCTTAGATCGAATCTCTGGAAACACCATATATTTT,CASSLDRISGNTIYF,TRBV11-2,NA,NA,TRBJ1-3
TGTGCCAGCAGCGTTGGGGCTTATAGCACAGATACGCAGTATTTT,CASSVGAYSTDTQYF,TRBV9,NA,NA,TRBJ2-3
TGCGCCAGCAGGACCGGTGGTCTTACGGAGCTGTTTTTT,CASRTGGLTELFF,TRBV5-1,NA,NA,TRBJ2-2
TGTGCCAGCATCGAGGGGACTTATGGGATGCCCATATATTTT,CASIEGTYGMPIYF,TRBV2,NA,NA,TRBJ1-3
TGTGCCACCAGCAGCGTAGACAGGCGGAATGAAAAACTGTTTTTT,CATSSVDRRNEKLFF,TRBV15,NA,NA,TRBJ1-4
TGTGCCAGCAGGGTACAGGGGGTGACTAATGAAAAACTGTTTTTT,CASRVQGVTNEKLFF,TRBV6-5,TRBD1,few,TRBJ1-4
TGCGCCAGCAGTGTTCTGGGCCCCAGTGGCTACACCTTC,CASSVLGPSGYTF,TRBV10-2,NA,NA,TRBJ1-2
TGTGCCAGTAGAATTGGGGGGAACCTCTGGGACACTGAAGCTTTCTTT,CASRIGGNLWDTEAFF,TRBV19,NA,NA,TRBJ1-1
TGTGCCAGCAGTTTAAGACCAGGCACCGGGGAGCTGTTTTTT,CASSLRPGTGELFF,TRBV27,NA,NA,TRBJ2-2
TGTGCCAGTAGTATTAAGGCAGACTATGGCTACACCTTC,CASSIKADYGYTF,TRBV19,NA,NA,TRBJ1-2
TGTGCCAGCAGTTCCGGGACTCTAAACACCGGGGAGCTGTTTTTT,CASSSGTLNTGELFF,TRBV6-5,NA,NA,TRBJ2-2
TGTGCCAGTTCAGACTTAGCCTCACTATACGAGCAGTACTTC,CASSDLASLYEQYF,TRBV28,NA,NA,TRBJ2-7
TGTGCCAGTAGTAGAGAGACAGGGAGCTCCTATAATTCACCCCTCCACTTT,CASSRETGSSYNSPLHF,TRBV19,TRBD1,NA,TRBJ1-6
TGTGCCAGCAGTCCATCCCATGGGGGGGGAGCTGGGGCCAACGTCCTGACTTTC,CASSPSHGGGAGANVLTF,TRBV27,TRBD2,NA,TRBJ2-6
TGTGCCAGCAGCTCGGACTATGGCTACACCTTC,CASSSDYGYTF,TRBV7-9,NA,NA,TRBJ1-2
TGTGCCAGCTCACCCGAGGGCGGGAGCTCCTACAATGAGCAGTTCTTC,CASSPEGGSSYNEQFF,TRBV18,TRBD2,NA,TRBJ2-1
TGTGCCAGCAGCTTAGCCAGAAAGACTGAAGCTTTCTTT,CASSLARKTEAFF,TRBV7-9,NA,NA,TRBJ1-1
TGTGCCAGTAGCCCCGTGGGGAAACAGGGGGCAGAAGCTTTCTTT,CASSPVGKQGAEAFF,TRBV19,TRBD1,NA,TRBJ1-1
TGTGCCAGCAGTGAGGTTGGAAGACGCCTATCTGGAAACACCATATATTTT,CASSEVGRRLSGNTIYF,TRBV2,NA,NA,TRBJ1-3
TGTGCCAGCTCAATAGACAGAGCCCCAGGCTACACCTTC,CASSIDRAPGYTF,TRBV18,NA,NA,TRBJ1-2
TGTGCCAGCAGTGTACCTGGGACAGGAGTTCGCTTC,CASSVPGTGVRF,TRBV6-1,TRBD1,NA,TRBJ2-7
TGTGCCAGCAGCTTTGCAGGGACACCGCCCTACGAGCAGTACTTC,CASSFAGTPPYEQYF,TRBV5-8,NA,NA,TRBJ2-7
TGTGCCAGCACCTCAGATGGGGCTGGGGCCAACGTCCTGACTTTC,CASTSDGAGANVLTF,TRBV27,NA,NA,TRBJ2-6
TGTGCCAGCAGCCCACCCCACCCACGACTAGCGGGGGATTACAATGAGCAGTTCTTC,CASSPPHPRLAGDYNEQFF,TRBV9,TRBD2,once,TRBJ2-1
TGTGCCAGCAGCCTAGATAGTACCGGCACAGATACGCAGTATTTT,CASSLDSTGTDTQYF,TRBV7-9,NA,NA,TRBJ2-3
TGCGCCAGCAGCCTTGGGACAGTTACCTACGAGCAGTACTTC,CASSLGTVTYEQYF,TRBV5-1,TRBD1,NA,TRBJ2-7
TGCAGCGTTGAACGGCAGGGACATGGCTACACCTTC,CSVERQGHGYTF,TRBV29-1,NA,NA,TRBJ1-2
TGCAGCGCCGGACAGCTGAATGAAAAACTGTTTTTT,CSAGQLNEKLFF,TRBV29-1,NA,NA,TRBJ1-4
TGTGCTAGTGGTCAGACAGGGGACTACGAGCAGTACTTC,CASGQTGDYEQYF,TRBV12-5,TRBD1,NA,TRBJ2-7
TGCAGCGTTGGGAACCAAGAGACCCAGTACTTC,CSVGNQETQYF,TRBV29-1,NA,NA,TRBJ2-5
TGTGCCACCAGCAGAGACTTTAGCGGGGGGGCAGGAGAGACCCAGTACTTC,CATSRDFSGGAGETQYF,TRBV15,TRBD2,NA,TRBJ2-5
TGTGCCAGCTCACCAGGGGCAGGGGGCCAGCGGACCCTCCACTTT,CASSPGAGGQRTLHF,TRBV18,TRBD1,NA,TRBJ1-6